This TCR beta chain emerged from a study of molecular identifiers for immune sequencing clone quantification (dated by TCRdb to the late 2010s). Concerning the study at large: In a replicate experiment, RNA from roughly 21,000 or 96,000 naive CD8 T cells was split into five aliquots, four of which were sequenced. This methods study used CD8 T cells to benchmark TCR RNA copy counting and molecular-identifier clustering-based TCR repertoire sequencing (MIDCIRS). General findings and caveats noted by the study authors: The naive libraries included spiked-in Jurkat TCR RNA (roughly 9 copies' worth), and this RNA is not part of the donor repertoire. Identical TCR molecules sharing a barcode could cause highly expanded clone sizes to be underestimated. In CMV-specific effector cells, clones with more than 20 RNA copies accounted for over 98% of molecules, whereas in naive cells such clones accounted for under 1%. Modeling gave about 3.3 recovered TCR RNA copies per cell versus around 10 by digital PCR, implying approximately 30% capture efficiency. Spiked-in Jurkat TCR RNA equal to a single cell's worth was reported to be detectable even within 1,100,000 naive CD8 T cells. Without barcode sub-clustering, chimeric consensus sequences inflated TCR diversity; chimeras reached as high as 47%.

A word on this clonotype: What this receptor recognizes is not known. No much larger clone is present one base from it, and per-base qualities are unavailable.

The protocol used for the library was PCR. The sample was run on an Illumina HiSeq 4000. Bulk TCR libraries were generated as previously described, with the TCR primers listed in Table S5 used. Total RNA was purified with the Qiagen AllPrep DNA/RNA kit. Before any analysis, reads coming from multiple sequencing runs of the same library were combined into one pool. The study's processing was this. Reads were retained only if an exact TCR constant sequence was present, and the retained reads were trimmed to 150 nt and grouped according to their 12-nt molecular barcodes. Reads in each barcode group were sub-clustered using a 15% Levenshtein threshold, and a quality-weighted consensus sequence was built for each RNA molecule. Non-functional sequences were filtered out, along with any lower-count sequence sitting one edit away from another sequence. Based on fitting two negative binomial distributions, any barcode sub-cluster with under 20% of the maximum read count was discarded. The public reads were reprocessed in TCRdb via fastp at Q25 and MiXCR, keeping in-frame beta chains. CDR3 protein duplicates are merged, each entry listing the most common genes and DNA. The V and J calls were determined by TCRdb, not by the authors. The sample has 460,000 or so distinct CDR3 sequences on record, about a fifth of them singletons. 0.7% to 1% of the sample belongs to the ten largest clones.

Libraries of naive CD8 T cells were built from anywhere between about 19,000 and 1,000,000 sorted cells, with 10%, 30% or 50% of the purified RNA used. Naive CD8 T cells were FACS-sorted as CD8+CD4-CCR7+CD45RA+ on a BD FACSAria II into RLT Plus buffer. To test detection sensitivity, Jurkat RNA equivalent to more than eight TCR copies was spiked into samples of about 19,000-1,100,000 naive CD8 T cells. CD8 T cells were enriched with RosetteSep CD8+ T Cell Enrichment Cocktail and Ficoll-Paque, followed by ACK red cell lysis. Deletion took 5 bases off V and 7 bases off J, with a span of 18 bases between the germline ends. The germline V gene (reference sequence) sets CDR1 to MNHEY and CDR2 to SMNVEV. From cysteine to phenylalanine, the CDR3 is 14 amino acids long. Just the 42-base CDR3 DNA is kept, in frame starting at base 1.

The sequencing input was naive CD8+ T cells from blood, with Jurkat cell RNA spiked in. The sample's cell subset or site label, decoded: FACS-sorted CD8+CD4-CCR7+CD45RA+ naive T cells. This TCR derives from a human donor in good health. Some libraries in this study had Jurkat cell RNA spiked in. The rearranged segments are TRBV27 and TRBJ2-7; the D element might be TRBD1 or TRBD2, as each aligns at 5 bases. The CDR3 is CASSDGTRPGEQYF. The nucleotide sequence reads as follows: TGTGCCAGCAGTGACGGGACCAGGCCGGGGGAGCAGTACTTC.